Below are 15 T cell receptor beta chains sequenced from a single sample in a study of yellow fever vaccine responses in identical twins. TCRdb reprocessed the RT-PCR reads via MiXCR and lists one record per CDR3 protein. The data hold 2,500 to 3,000 distinct CDR3 sequences, with approximately 90% observed a single time. Material: T cells from blood (PBMCs), unsorted or a sorted subset (not recorded which), obtained before or after yellow fever vaccination (not recorded which). Receptors were obtained from a female donor who received the yellow fever vaccine.

The chain joins TRBV7-9 to TRBJ2-5; D is possibly TRBD2 (5 bases). Looked up from germline, CDR1 is SEHNR and CDR2 is FQNEAQ (reference sequence). This CDR3 is built from 12 residues. Trimming left V 9 bases short and J 5 bases short, with 13 bases between. Written as DNA, the CDR3 is TGTGCCAGTGAACGGGGAGCTGAGACCCAGTACTTC. Translation gives CASERGAETQYF.

This clonotype was counted once. This sequence joins TRBV29-1 and TRBJ1-5, with D possibly being TRBD1 (6 bases). The CDR3 loop spans 13 amino acids. Trimming removed 6 bases from V and 7 bases from J, with 16 bases in between. Germline values: CDR1 SQVTM, CDR2 ANQGSEA. CDR3 in DNA: TGCAGCGTGGCAGGGGACCGTCGGCAGCCCCAGCATTTT. Protein product: CSVAGDRRQPQHF.

The chain is built from TRBV7-1 and TRBJ2-7; 7 nucleotides agree with TRBD1. TRBV7-1 is an ORF, with its function uncertain. The CDR3 sequence is 16 residues long. V trimming: 3 bases; J trimming: 0 bases; junction bases outside the gene matches: 8. The DNA of the CDR3 is TGTGCCAGCAGCTCGATGGGGGACAGAAGCTCCTACGAGCAGTACTTC. It codes for CASSSMGDRSSYEQYF.

The V call is TRBV2, the J call TRBJ1-1; 9 bases are shared with TRBD1. The V segment lost 3 bases and the J segment 5 bases; nucleotides outside the gene matches: 7. Germline V gene lookup returns CDR1 SNHLY and CDR2 FYNNEI. The CDR3 contains 15 residues. CDR3 bases: TGTGCCAGCAGTGATACAGGGGGCGCGCGAACTGAAGCTTTCTTT. Protein product: CASSDTGGARTEAFF.

The gene calls are TRBV28 and TRBJ1-5; D remains ambiguous. The length of the CDR3 is 15 residues. V shed 3 bases and J shed 2 bases, with 11 bases lying between them. Germline loops: CDR1 MDHEN, CDR2 SYDVKM. The DNA of the CDR3 is TGTGCCAGCAGTTTTTATAGGAGGGGCAATCAGCCCCAGCATTTT. Its translation is CASSFYRRGNQPQHF.

V usage is TRBV4-2 and J usage is TRBJ2-7, with a possible D match to TRBD2 (5 bases). Germline assignment: CDR1 LGHNA and CDR2 YNFKEQ. The CDR3 consists of 12 residues. The germline V and J ends were trimmed by 6 bases and 7 bases, with 13 bases remaining between them. As DNA, the CDR3 is TGTGCCAGCAGAGACTTCGCGGGTGAGCAGTACTTC. Translating gives CASRDFAGEQYF.

The chain employs TRBV15 and TRBJ2-7; perhaps TRBD2 as D (5 bases). The CDR3 is 16 residues long. V was shortened by 4 bases and J by 1 base, with 17 bases between the two germline ends. Germline V CDR1 and CDR2: LNHNV, YYDKDF (reference sequence). CDR3 sequence (DNA): TGTGCCACCAGCAAATTGGACTCCGCTGCGTCCTACGAGCAGTACTTC. This encodes CATSKLDSAASYEQYF.

This chain joins TRBV11-3 and TRBJ2-4, with D possibly called TRBD1 or TRBD2 (5 bases each). Trimming left V 2 bases short and J 0 bases short, with 8 bases between. The length of the CDR3 is 15 residues. Per the germline V gene, CDR1 is SGHNT and CDR2 is YENEEA. This chain's CDR3 is CASSLLGVAKNIQYF. CDR3 bases: TGTGCCAGCAGCTTACTGGGGGTAGCCAAAAACATTCAGTACTTC.

The genes are TRBV7-9 and TRBJ1-2; D is undetermined. There are 13 residues in the CDR3. CDR1 SEHNR and CDR2 FQNEAQ come from the germline V gene (reference sequence). Trimming stripped 5 bases from V and 4 bases from J, with 11 bases between. CDR3 DNA sequence: TGTGCCAGCAGCCCTACTGAAACCTATGGCTACACCTTC. Translated: CASSPTETYGYTF.

The chain uses TRBV29-1 and TRBJ1-5; 7 bases fit TRBD1. The CDR3 extends over 13 amino acids. CDR1 is SQVTM, CDR2 ANQGSEA, per germline. The V and J ends lost 5 bases and 4 bases, in that order; junction bases with no gene match: 5. The CDR3 DNA reads TGCAGCGTTAAACAGGGGTTGAATCAGCCCCAGCATTTT. Its protein product is CSVKQGLNQPQHF.

The rearrangement uses TRBV6-5 and TRBJ2-3; perhaps D is TRBD1 or TRBD2 (5 bases each). This CDR3 has 16 residues. V shed 3 bases and J shed 2 bases, with 15 bases lying between them. Germline V gives CDR1 MNHEY, CDR2 SVGAGI. CDR3 sequence: CASSYTRGRSTDTQYF. The CDR3, as DNA: TGTGCCAGCAGTTATACGAGGGGCAGGTCCACAGATACGCAGTATTTT.

This sequence joins TRBV29-1 and TRBJ1-1; D ambiguous. The V gene lost 2 bases and the J gene lost 2 bases, with 6 bases spanning the gap. The CDR3 contains 12 residues. Germline V gene lookup returns CDR1 SQVTM and CDR2 ANQGSEA. CDR3 sequence (DNA): TGCAGCGTTGAAAGGCAAAACACTGAAGCTTTCTTT. Residues: CSVERQNTEAFF.

The J gene is TRBJ2-3, the V gene TRBV2; TRBD2 aligns across 9 bases. V lost 3 bases to trimming and J lost 3 bases; unmatched junction nucleotides: 4. The CDR3 runs to 15 residues. The germline CDR1 and CDR2 sequences are SNHLY and FYNNEI. CDR3 bases: TGTGCCAGCAGTGAGAGACTAGCGGATACAGATACGCAGTATTTT. Translation gives CASSERLADTDTQYF.

The genes are TRBV14 and TRBJ1-6; no clear D gene. CDR1 and CDR2 from the germline V gene are SGHDN and FVKESK. V gave up 0 bases and J gave up 0 bases, with 9 bases separating them. CDR3 length: 17 amino acids. For the CDR3, the DNA is TGTGCCAGCAGCCAAGAGACGCAGAGCTCCTATAATTCACCCCTCCACTTT. It encodes CASSQETQSSYNSPLHF.

J is TRBJ2-1 and V is TRBV13; TRBD1 matches 7 bases. The CDR3 runs 11 residues. The germline V gene encodes CDR1 PRHDT and CDR2 FYEKMQ (reference sequence). After removal of 6 bases from V and 8 bases from J, the junction contained 1 base not matched to a gene. The CDR3 reads CASRQGYEQFF. The CDR3 nucleotides read TGTGCCAGCAGACAGGGGTATGAGCAGTTCTTC.